The rows below give T cell receptor beta chains drawn from one sample of a study of regulatory T cells in long-lasting Graves disease. TCRdb used MiXCR to reprocess the multiplex PCR reads, holding one entry per CDR3 protein. The sample holds about 620,000 distinct CDR3 sequences, 16% seen once. These same data were also listed under a study on T cells in Graves' hyperthyroidism and ophthalmopathy.

The sequenced sample was peripheral blood mononuclear cells (PBMCs), obtained at new diagnosis, from a patient treated with antithyroid drugs. All receptors derive from a woman aged 25 to 39 with Graves disease. Both conserved end residues are part of each CDR3. A D gene is named only where the DNA matches it firmly. Clone size, where shown, is once, few, many, or a class for clones that have expanded.

clone_size	v_call	j_call	d_call	cdr3_nt	cdr3_aa
few	TRBV28	TRBJ1-3	.	TGTGCCACGGACGCTTCTTTTGGAAACACCATATATTTT	CATDASFGNTIYF
few	TRBV6-1	TRBJ2-1	TRBD2	TGTGCCAGCAGCCTCAGGGCTAGCGGGAAGACCCGTGTCAATGAGCAGTTCTTC	CASSLRASGKTRVNEQFF
many	TRBV7-9	TRBJ2-7	.	TGTGCCAGCAGCAGTCAGGGAGGCGAGCAGTACTTC	CASSSQGGEQYF
many	TRBV6-1	TRBJ1-3	TRBD1	TGTGCCAGCCCGGAGGACAGGGGGTGGGGAAACACCATATATTTT	CASPEDRGWGNTIYF
many	TRBV5-1	TRBJ2-1	.	TGCGCCAGCAGCTTACAGGGCTACAATGAGCAGTTCTTC	CASSLQGYNEQFF
few	TRBV5-5	TRBJ2-1	.	TGTGCCAGCAGCTTGTATGGTCTTCCCTACAATGAGCAGTTCTTC	CASSLYGLPYNEQFF
many	TRBV20-1	TRBJ2-5	TRBD2	TGCAGTGCTAGACTCCTAGCGGGAGTTGGCGAGACCCAGTACTTC	CSARLLAGVGETQYF
many	TRBV20-1	TRBJ1-1	TRBD1	TGCAGTGCTCCGACAGGGTACACTGAAGCTTTCTTT	CSAPTGYTEAFF
few	TRBV10-3	TRBJ2-1	TRBD2	TGTGCCATCACCCCGGGACTAGCGGGAGCCCACAATGAGCAGTTCTTC	CAITPGLAGAHNEQFF
few	TRBV5-1	TRBJ1-1	.	TGCGCCAGCAGCTTGGCCACAGAGGTGGGCACTGAAGCTTTCTTT	CASSLATEVGTEAFF
.	TRBV18	TRBJ1-4	TRBD1	TGTGCCAGCTCGCGAGGGACAGGCGAAAAACTGTTTTTT	CASSRGTGEKLFF
many	TRBV30	TRBJ2-1	.	TGTGCCTGGAGGAGAGGGGGTGCTGAGCAGTTCTTC	CAWRRGGAEQFF
.	TRBV20-1	TRBJ2-1	.	TGCAGTGCTAGCCCACCTAGCAGCCCCAATGAGCAGTTCTTC	CSASPPSSPNEQFF
many	TRBV7-2	TRBJ2-7	.	TGTGCCAGCAGCGGAGGGGTAGAACAAACCTACGAGCAGTACTTC	CASSGGVEQTYEQYF
.	TRBV4-1	TRBJ2-4	TRBD2	TGCGCCAGCAGCCTAATGGCTAGCGGGAAAAACATTCAGTACTTC	CASSLMASGKNIQYF
many	TRBV6-1	TRBJ2-2	.	TGTGCCAGCAGAACCCAGGGGGGCACCGGGGAGCTGTTTTTT	CASRTQGGTGELFF
.	TRBV28	TRBJ2-2	TRBD1	TGTGCCAGCAGCTCGGGACAGGGGTACGAGCTGTTTTTT	CASSSGQGYELFF
few	TRBV20-1	TRBJ2-5	.	TGCAGTGCCCTTCCGGGGACAGAGACCCAGTACTTC	CSALPGTETQYF
.	TRBV20-1	TRBJ1-5	.	TGCAGTGCTACCGAGCAGGGTCTACCCAGTCAGCCCCAGCATTTT	CSATEQGLPSQPQHF
few	TRBV19	TRBJ2-2	TRBD1	TGTGCCATAACAGGGGCCACCGGGGAGCTGTTTTTT	CAITGATGELFF
many	TRBV6-5	TRBJ1-1	TRBD1	TGTGCCAGCAGTTGGGGACAGGATCTTGCCTCTGAAGCTTTCTTT	CASSWGQDLASEAFF
few	TRBV18	TRBJ1-2	.	TGTGCCAGCTCCCCGGGGCTGGGCTATGGCTACACCTTC	CASSPGLGYGYTF
few	TRBV20-1	TRBJ1-1	.	TGCAGTGCTGGAGATCCAGGGAACCCCTACACTGAAGCTTTCTTT	CSAGDPGNPYTEAFF
.	TRBV20-1	TRBJ2-7	TRBD1	TGCAGTGCTCTAACAGGGGTAGGTGCCGACGAGCAGTACTTC	CSALTGVGADEQYF
few	TRBV5-5	TRBJ2-7	.	TGTGCCAGCAGCTTGTATTCAGCCTACGAGCAGTACTTC	CASSLYSAYEQYF
many	TRBV10-3	TRBJ2-7	TRBD2	TGTGCCATCCGGTCCGGGCGGGAGGACGAGCAGTACTTC	CAIRSGREDEQYF
few	TRBV30	TRBJ1-5	.	TGTGCCTGGAGTGTAGGATCTGGGACCGTCGGGAGTCAGCCCCAGCATTTT	CAWSVGSGTVGSQPQHF
few	TRBV29-1	TRBJ1-5	.	TGCAGCGCCACGAACTCCCAGGGCGAGCCGTTGCATTTT	CSATNSQGEPLHF
.	TRBV19	TRBJ1-5	.	TGTGCCAGTAGTATTACCGTGAATCAGCCCCAGCATTTT	CASSITVNQPQHF
few	TRBV28	TRBJ1-5	TRBD1	TGTGCCAGCAAATACTGGGACAGGGGTCAGCCCCAGCATTTT	CASKYWDRGQPQHF
.	TRBV30	TRBJ2-1	.	TGTGCCTGTGACCCTACGGCCGGGCCTATAGGGGAGCAGTTCTTC	CACDPTAGPIGEQFF
many	TRBV18	TRBJ1-1	.	TGTGCCAGCCTTCCCGGACAGATGACTGAAGCTTTCTTT	CASLPGQMTEAFF
many	TRBV28	TRBJ1-4	.	TGTGCCAGCAGTTTAGCGGATGAAAAACTGTTTTTT	CASSLADEKLFF
few	TRBV7-2	TRBJ1-1	TRBD1	TGTGCCAGCAGCGGGACAGGCTCCGGTGAAGCTTTCTTT	CASSGTGSGEAFF
few	TRBV20-1	TRBJ1-1	.	TGCAGTGCTAGAGATGGGTCGGGTTCGACTGAAGCTTTCTTT	CSARDGSGSTEAFF
few	TRBV19	TRBJ2-7	.	TGTGCCAGTAGTAACGACATTACCTACGAGCAGTACTTC	CASSNDITYEQYF
many	TRBV2	TRBJ2-5	TRBD1	TGTGCCAGCACGGGACAGGGGATGGAGACCCAGTACTTC	CASTGQGMETQYF
.	TRBV27	TRBJ1-2	.	TGTGCCAGCAGTCCAGGCGGAACAGGCCCCTATGGCTACACCTTC	CASSPGGTGPYGYTF
.	TRBV11-1	TRBJ2-6	.	TGTGCCAGCAGCTTAGAGGTCGCCGGGGCCAACGTCCTGACTTTC	CASSLEVAGANVLTF
few	TRBV30	TRBJ2-1	.	TGTGCCTGGAGTGTAGGAGTTGGGTCCTACAATGAGCAGTTCTTC	CAWSVGVGSYNEQFF
many	TRBV6-1	TRBJ1-5	.	TGTGCCAGCAAGACAGGAACTAATCAGCCCCAGCATTTT	CASKTGTNQPQHF
few	TRBV6-1	TRBJ2-3	.	TGTGCCACCGAGGCGGGGCAGGGTAGTACTGATACGCAGTATTTT	CATEAGQGSTDTQYF